This T cell receptor (beta chain) is from a study of T-cell reconstitution after alpha-beta-depleted transplantation in children. A TCRbeta library incorporating unique molecular identifiers was prepared. TCRdb re-called the PCR reads with MiXCR, one entry per CDR3 protein. This repertoire shows about 110,000 distinct CDR3 sequences, over 9% found once; its top ten account for less than 10%. Ten or more counts support this clonotype. The CDR3 has 13 residues. Trimming shortened V by 5 bases and J by 3 bases, and 8 bases separated the two germline ends. Germline-derived CDR1 and CDR2 are MNHEY and SMNVEV (reference sequence).

The chain has TRBV27 and TRBJ1-5; perhaps TRBD1 as D (6 bases). The sequence was collected from a human donor who donated a stem cell graft to a child with acute lymphoblastic leukemia. The material sequenced was PBMCs from the stem cell graft donor, taken from the stem cell graft. The CDR3 region is CASSQGPNQPQHF. The CDR3 nucleotides are TGTGCCAGCAGTCAGGGGCCCAATCAGCCCCAGCATTTT.